This T cell receptor beta chain was obtained from a study of T cell clonality in common variable immunodeficiency. TCRdb's copy holds only in-frame clones and misses some; the assay was immunoSEQ multiplex PCR. This sample carries about 44,000 clones, none of them present only once. V lost 0 bases and J lost 6, with 17 bases in between. CDR1 SQVTM and CDR2 ANQGSEA come from the germline V gene. The CDR3 covers 15 residues. This clone was recorded at least ten times. Its antigen is undetermined. The read stops 3 residues short of the end of the CDR3; the missing end is completed from the germline J gene. Study results and caveats: Compared with controls, CVID subjects had fewer shared TCRbeta clones.

The receptor was derived from a person aged 18 to 70 in good health. The V and J genes are TRBV29-1 and TRBJ1-2; D is unresolved. The material sequenced was peripheral blood mononuclear cells. This CDR3 reads CSVEEELPPTDGYTF. The sequenced CDR3 bases are TGCAGCGTTGAAGAAGAGCTCCCCCCCACGGATGGC.